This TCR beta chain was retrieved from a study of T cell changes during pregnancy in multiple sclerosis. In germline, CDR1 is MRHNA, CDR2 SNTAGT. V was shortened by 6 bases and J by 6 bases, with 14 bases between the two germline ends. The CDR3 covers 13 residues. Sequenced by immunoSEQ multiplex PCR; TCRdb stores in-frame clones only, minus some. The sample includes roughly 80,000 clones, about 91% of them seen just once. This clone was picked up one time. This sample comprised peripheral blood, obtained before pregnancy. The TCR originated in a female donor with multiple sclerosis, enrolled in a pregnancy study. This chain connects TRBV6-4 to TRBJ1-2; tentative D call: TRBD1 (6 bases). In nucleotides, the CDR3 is TGTGCCAGCAGCCACGCGGACAGCGATGGCTACACCTTC. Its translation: CASSHADSDGYTF.